These T cell receptor beta chains were read from a single sample in a study of PD-1 blockade in classical Hodgkin lymphoma. Profiling relied on immunoSEQ multiplex PCR, and the TCRdb table lists in-frame clones only, not all of them. The sample consists of roughly 140,000 clones, 78% of them appearing once. The specimen comprised peripheral blood mononuclear cells (PBMCs), sampled before the second cycle of nivolumab. The source is a human donor with classical Hodgkin lymphoma. CDR3s include the opening cysteine and the closing phenylalanine or tryptophan. The D gene is left open where the match is weak. Expanded clones get a size class; other rows say once, few or many, or leave the size out.

>TRBV5-6|TRBJ2-3|.|.
CASSLIWSVVDTQYF
TGTGCCAGCAGCTTAATATGGTCCGTGGTAGATACGCAGTATTTT
>TRBV30|TRBJ2-3|.|.
CAWIGYTQYF
TGTGCCTGGATAGGATATACGCAGTATTTT
>TRBV9|TRBJ1-5|.|.
CASSGQPQHF
TGTGCCAGCAGTGGTCAGCCCCAGCATTTT
>TRBV9|TRBJ1-6|.|.
CASSVVDHNAPNSPLHF
TGTGCCAGCAGCGTAGTAGACCATAACGCGCCAAATTCACCCCTCCACTTT
>TRBV11-1|TRBJ2-1|.|.
CASSSQSSYNEQFF
TGTGCCAGCAGCTCCCAAAGCTCCTACAATGAGCAGTTCTTC
>TRBV6-4|TRBJ2-1|.|.
CASSERPLGSYNEQFF
TGTGCCAGCAGTGAAAGACCATTGGGGTCCTACAATGAGCAGTTCTTC
>TRBV27|TRBJ2-7|TRBD1|.
CASNFAGTGGSYEQYF
TGTGCCAGCAATTTCGCCGGGACAGGGGGTTCCTACGAGCAGTACTTC
>TRBV6-5|TRBJ1-6|TRBD1|once
CASSYGTAFNSPLHF
TGTGCCAGCAGTTACGGGACAGCGTTTAATTCACCCCTCCACTTT
>TRBV18|TRBJ2-7|.|.
CASSPPNSVAYEQYF
TGTGCCAGCTCACCACCCAACAGTGTCGCCTACGAGCAGTACTTC
>TRBV28|TRBJ1-1|.|.
CASSLTGWNTEAFF
TGTGCCAGCAGTCTAACTGGCTGGAACACTGAAGCTTTCTTT
>TRBV5-4|TRBJ1-4|.|few
CASSLGQGEKLFF
TGTGCCAGCAGCTTGGGCCAAGGGGAAAAACTGTTTTTT
>TRBV10-3|TRBJ1-4|.|.
CAISETRDEKLFF
TGTGCCATCAGTGAAACAAGGGATGAAAAACTGTTTTTT
>TRBV7-2|TRBJ2-5|.|.
CASSFWAGQQETQYF
TGTGCCAGCAGCTTTTGGGCGGGGCAGCAAGAGACCCAGTACTTC
>TRBV19|TRBJ2-6|.|.
CASSTSGANVLTF
TGTGCCAGTAGTACTTCTGGGGCCAACGTCCTGACTTTC
>TRBV7-3|TRBJ2-3|.|.
CASSPGTTSTDTQYF
TGTGCCAGCAGCCCCGGGACAACTAGCACAGATACGCAGTATTTT
>TRBV5-1|TRBJ2-2|.|.
CASSLAVTIDTGELFF
TGCGCCAGCAGCTTGGCCGTGACTATCGACACCGGGGAGCTGTTTTTT
>TRBV9|TRBJ2-2|.|.
CASNRLASPNTGELFF
TGTGCCAGCAATCGGCTAGCCTCCCCGAACACCGGGGAGCTGTTTTTT
>TRBV4-2|TRBJ2-1|TRBD2|few
CASSPPDERGYNEQFF
TGTGCCAGCAGCCCGCCCGACGAGCGGGGCTACAATGAGCAGTTCTTC
>TRBV6-5|TRBJ1-4|TRBD1|.
CASSYSQGANEKLFF
TGTGCCAGCAGTTACAGTCAGGGGGCTAATGAAAAACTGTTTTTT
>TRBV5-4|TRBJ2-2|TRBD2|.
CASSLDGGANTGELFF
TGTGCCAGCAGCTTAGACGGGGGGGCGAACACCGGGGAGCTGTTTTTT
>TRBV2|TRBJ1-1|.|.
CASSYERVSSVNTEAFF
TGTGCCAGCAGCTACGAGAGAGTCAGTTCGGTGAACACTGAAGCTTTCTTT
>TRBV9|TRBJ1-2|.|.
CASSVGSNYGYTF
TGTGCCAGCAGCGTAGGTAGCAACTATGGCTACACCTTC
>TRBV7-9|TRBJ1-1|.|.
CASSLVTEAFF
TGTGCCAGCAGCTTAGTCACTGAAGCTTTCTTT
>TRBV5-1|TRBJ1-6|TRBD1|once
CASSSGTGPNSPLHF
TGCGCCAGCAGCTCCGGGACAGGACCGAATTCACCCCTCCACTTT
>TRBV25-1|TRBJ2-1|TRBD2|.
CASSLAGVLDEQFF
TGTGCCAGCAGTCTAGCGGGAGTTTTGGATGAGCAGTTCTTC
>TRBV10-3|TRBJ1-1|.|.
CAISEQGMNTEAFF
TGTGCCATCAGTGAGCAGGGAATGAACACTGAAGCTTTCTTT
>TRBV14|TRBJ1-2|.|.
CASSRRTDYGYTF
TGTGCCAGCAGCCGACGAACAGACTATGGCTACACCTTC
>TRBV6-5|TRBJ1-6|TRBD1|.
CAAQGQGNSPLHF
TGTGCCGCCCAGGGACAGGGAAATTCACCCCTCCACTTT
>TRBV7-7|TRBJ2-2|.|once
CASSLSGAGTGELFF
TGTGCTAGCAGCTTATCAGGGGCGGGGACCGGGGAGCTGTTTTTT
>TRBV10-3|TRBJ2-7|.|.
CAVSSATYEQYF
TGTGCCGTGTCCAGTGCTACCTACGAGCAGTACTTC
>TRBV30|TRBJ1-2|.|.
CAWSEGVHGYTF
TGTGCCTGGAGTGAGGGCGTGCATGGCTACACCTTC
>TRBV18|TRBJ1-4|.|.
CASSRNGRADGSENEKLFF
TGTGCCAGCTCACGAAACGGACGGGCGGATGGGTCGGAGAACGAAAAACTGTTTTTT
>TRBV5-4|TRBJ2-5|TRBD1|few
CASSPGQGIQETQYF
TGTGCCAGCAGCCCGGGACAGGGGATCCAAGAGACCCAGTACTTC
>TRBV29-1|TRBJ2-2|.|.
CSVERGTGELFF
TGCAGCGTTGAAAGGGGGACCGGGGAGCTGTTTTTT
>TRBV19|TRBJ1-3|TRBD1|.
CASGDREVTIYF
TGTGCCAGTGGGGACAGAGAGGTCACCATATATTTT
>TRBV27|TRBJ2-6|.|.
CASSRQGQSSGANVLTF
TGTGCCAGCAGTCGTCAGGGGCAGAGCTCTGGGGCCAACGTCCTGACTTTC
>TRBV7-9|TRBJ1-2|.|.
CASSSLGSGYTF
TGTGCCAGCAGCTCCCTGGGAAGTGGCTACACCTTC
>TRBV18|TRBJ2-3|TRBD1|.
CASSPLPGQGAGDTQYF
TGTGCCAGCTCACCTCTACCGGGACAGGGGGCTGGAGATACGCAGTATTTT
>TRBV29-1|TRBJ1-1|.|.
CSVAYVGAGTEAFF
TGCAGCGTTGCTTACGTTGGTGCGGGCACTGAAGCTTTCTTT
>TRBV5-1|TRBJ1-4|TRBD1|.
CASSLSDRGIEKLFF
TGCGCCAGCAGCTTGTCGGACAGGGGGATTGAAAAACTGTTTTTT
>TRBV18|TRBJ1-5|.|many
CASSQQTVRYQPQHF
TGTGCCAGCTCACAGCAGACAGTGAGGTATCAGCCCCAGCATTTT
>TRBV30|TRBJ2-2|.|.
CAWSVLWGTGELFF
TGTGCCTGGAGTGTTCTTTGGGGGACCGGGGAGCTGTTTTTT
>TRBV9|TRBJ1-1|.|.
CASSVGDTEAFF
TGTGCCAGCAGCGTAGGGGACACTGAAGCTTTCTTT
>TRBV6-6|TRBJ1-5|.|.
CASSTRGGGYQPQHF
TGTGCCAGCAGTACTCGCGGCGGGGGTTATCAGCCCCAGCATTTT
>TRBV6-6|TRBJ1-2|.|.
CASSRPQGDYGYTF
TGTGCCAGCAGCCGTCCCCAAGGGGACTATGGCTACACCTTC
>TRBV19|TRBJ1-1|.|.
CASSVRTHPRNTEAFF
TGTGCCAGTAGCGTAAGAACACATCCGAGGAACACTGAAGCTTTCTTT
>TRBV7-9|TRBJ1-3|.|.
CAKQGFHSGNTIYF
TGTGCCAAGCAGGGGTTCCACTCTGGAAACACCATATATTTT
>TRBV4-3|TRBJ2-7|.|.
CASSQSIQGFYEQYF
TGCGCCAGCAGCCAATCTATCCAGGGCTTCTACGAGCAGTACTTC
>TRBV30|TRBJ1-2|.|.
CAWTLAVGGYTF
TGTGCCTGGACTTTAGCAGTAGGAGGCTACACCTTC
>TRBV19|TRBJ1-1|.|.
CASSILVQQGNTEAFF
TGTGCCAGTAGTATACTGGTACAACAGGGGAACACTGAAGCTTTCTTT
>TRBV27|TRBJ1-5|.|.
CASSPSYGASNQPQHF
TGTGCCAGCAGTCCATCTTATGGGGCTAGCAATCAGCCCCAGCATTTT
>TRBV28|TRBJ1-1|.|.
CASSSAYTEAFF
TGTGCCAGCAGTTCGGCTTACACTGAAGCTTTCTTT
>TRBV28|TRBJ1-3|.|.
CASSYDRSGNTIYF
TGTGCCAGCAGTTACGACAGGTCTGGAAACACCATATATTTT
>TRBV6-5|TRBJ2-2|TRBD1|once
CASRMTGANTGELFF
TGTGCCAGCAGAATGACAGGGGCGAACACCGGGGAGCTGTTTTTT
>TRBV13|TRBJ2-7|.|.
CASSVRPGYPEQYF
TGTGCCAGCAGCGTGAGGCCAGGGTACCCAGAGCAGTACTTC